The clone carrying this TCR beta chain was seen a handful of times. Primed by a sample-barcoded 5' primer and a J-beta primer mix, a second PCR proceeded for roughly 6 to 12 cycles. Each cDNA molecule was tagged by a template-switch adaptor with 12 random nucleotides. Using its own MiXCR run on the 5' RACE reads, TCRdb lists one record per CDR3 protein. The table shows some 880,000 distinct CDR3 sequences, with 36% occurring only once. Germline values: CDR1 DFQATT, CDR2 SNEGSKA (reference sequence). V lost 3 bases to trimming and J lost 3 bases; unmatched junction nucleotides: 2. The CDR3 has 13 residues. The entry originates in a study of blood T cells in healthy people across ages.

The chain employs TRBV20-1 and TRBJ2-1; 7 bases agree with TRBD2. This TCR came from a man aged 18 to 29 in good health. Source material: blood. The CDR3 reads CSASRGGYNEQFF. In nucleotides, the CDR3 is TGCAGTGCTAGCCGCGGGGGCTACAATGAGCAGTTCTTC.